A single sample is the source of the 8 T cell receptor beta chains below, sequenced in a study of OX40 agonist ivuxolimab in advanced cancers. TCRdb's table, derived via immunoSEQ multiplex PCR, lists solely in-frame clones and lacks some. This sample has roughly 80,000 clones, with 80% to 90% found just once. The starting material was CD4+ or CD8+ T cells sorted from blood, obtained in a trial of the OX40 agonist ivuxolimab. Source of these receptors: an adult with an advanced solid tumor such as melanoma, head and neck, liver or kidney cancer.

The chain is built from TRBV6-5 and TRBJ2-7; possibly TRBD2 for D (5 bases). Deletions cut 4 bases from V and 2 bases from J, with 6 bases between. Germline values: CDR1 MNHEY, CDR2 SVGAGI. The CDR3 covers 12 residues. CDR3 sequence (DNA): TGTGCCAGCAGTTTGAGGGCCTACGAGCAGTACTTC. It translates to CASSLRAYEQYF.

The chain is built from TRBV5-5 and TRBJ2-1; 7 bases are shared with TRBD2. Germline lookup yields CDR1 SGHKS and CDR2 YYEKEE (reference sequence). V lost 4 bases and J lost 8; bases outside the gene matches: 3. The CDR3 loop spans 12 amino acids. As DNA, the CDR3 is TGTGCCAGCAGCGGGAGGGGAGATGAGCAGTTCTTC. Its translation is CASSGRGDEQFF. Full variable domain (outside the CDR3, taken from reference TRBV5-5 and TRBJ2-1): DAGVTQSPTHLIKTRGQQVTLRCSPISGHKSVSWYQQVLGQGPQFIFQYYEKEERGRGNFPDRFSARQFPNYSSELNVNALLLGDSALYLCASSGRGDEQFFGPGTRLTVL.

The gene calls are TRBV27 and TRBJ2-1; D gene unclear. CDR1 MNHEY and CDR2 SMNVEV come from the germline V gene (reference sequence). This CDR3 is 17 amino acids long. The germline V and J ends were trimmed by 3 bases and 0 bases, with 15 bases remaining between them. The CDR3 region is CASSFRAARSSYNEQFF. The CDR3 nucleotides are TGTGCCAGCAGTTTCCGGGCGGCTAGGAGCTCCTACAATGAGCAGTTCTTC.

There are a few counts of this clone. Written as DNA, the CDR3 is TGTGCCAGCAGCTCACCGGGACAGGGACCCCACAATGAGCAGTTCTTC. Translating it yields CASSSPGQGPHNEQFF. The V call is TRBV7-9, the J call TRBJ2-1, with 9 bases identical to TRBD1. Germline CDR1 and CDR2: SEHNR and FQNEAQ (reference sequence). The CDR3 consists of 16 residues. Trimming took 4 bases from V and 5 from J; bases not matched to a gene: 9.

The table lists this clone with a few counts. This chain links TRBV5-4 with TRBJ1-2; unclear D gene. Germline values: CDR1 SGHNT, CDR2 YYREEE (reference sequence). The V end lost 4 bases, the J end lost 2 bases, and 12 bases lay between the germline ends. The CDR3 totals 14 residues. The CDR3 DNA reads as TGTGCCAGCAGCGCGCAGGACGGGAACTATGGCTACACCTTC. Protein sequence: CASSAQDGNYGYTF.

The gene calls are TRBV10-3 and TRBJ2-5, with 11 nucleotides matching TRBD2. The CDR3 has 17 residues. Looked up from germline, CDR1 is ENHRY and CDR2 is SYGVKD. V was clipped by 5 bases and J by 4 bases; unmatched bases: 12. CDR3 protein: CAISSNLGLAGGETQYF. CDR3 in DNA: TGTGCCATCAGTTCCAACCTGGGTCTAGCGGGAGGAGAGACCCAGTACTTC.

The chain joins TRBV15 to TRBJ1-3; 7 nucleotides match TRBD1. J was trimmed by 1 base and V by 5 bases; bases with no gene match: 8. The CDR3 covers 16 residues. Per germline, CDR1 LNHNV and CDR2 YYDKDF (reference sequence). The CDR3 region has the DNA TGTGCCACCAGCTTTGGGACAGACTCTTCTGGAAACACCATATATTTT. It yields the protein CATSFGTDSSGNTIYF.

The chain is built from TRBV5-1 and TRBJ1-3; 7 nucleotides line up with TRBD1. Trimming at V came to 4 bases and at J to 0 bases, leaving 4 bases not matched to a gene. The CDR3 sequence is 15 residues long. Looked up from germline, CDR1 is SGHRS and CDR2 is YFSETQ. CDR3 in DNA: TGCGCCAGCAGCCCGACAGGGAACTCTGGAAACACCATATATTTT. It is translated as CASSPTGNSGNTIYF.